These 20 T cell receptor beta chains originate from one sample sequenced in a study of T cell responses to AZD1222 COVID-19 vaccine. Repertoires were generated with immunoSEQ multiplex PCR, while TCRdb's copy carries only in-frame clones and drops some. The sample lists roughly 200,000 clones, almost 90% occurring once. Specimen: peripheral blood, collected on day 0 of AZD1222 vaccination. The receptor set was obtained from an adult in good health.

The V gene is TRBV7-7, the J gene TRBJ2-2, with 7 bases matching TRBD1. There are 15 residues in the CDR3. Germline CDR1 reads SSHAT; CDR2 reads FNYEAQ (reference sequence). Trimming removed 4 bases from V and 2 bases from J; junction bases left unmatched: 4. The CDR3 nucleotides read TGTGCCAGCAGCTCGACAGGGCCAAACACCGGGGAGCTGTTTTTT. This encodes CASSSTGPNTGELFF.

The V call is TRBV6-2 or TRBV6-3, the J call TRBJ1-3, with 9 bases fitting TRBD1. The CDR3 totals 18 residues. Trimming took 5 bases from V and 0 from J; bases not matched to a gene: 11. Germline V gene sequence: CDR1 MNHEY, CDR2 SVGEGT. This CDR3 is CASSTRYGTGNSGNTIYF. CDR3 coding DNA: TGTGCCAGCAGTACCAGATACGGGACAGGGAACTCTGGAAACACCATATATTTT.

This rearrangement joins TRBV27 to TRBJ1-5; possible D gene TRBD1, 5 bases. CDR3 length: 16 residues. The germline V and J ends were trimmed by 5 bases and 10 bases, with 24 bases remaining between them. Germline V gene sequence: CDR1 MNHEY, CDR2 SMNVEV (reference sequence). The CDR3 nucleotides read TGTGCCAGCAGTCCTATAGGCCCTCGGGGGATTGGCCCCCAGCATTTT. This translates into CASSPIGPRGIGPQHF.

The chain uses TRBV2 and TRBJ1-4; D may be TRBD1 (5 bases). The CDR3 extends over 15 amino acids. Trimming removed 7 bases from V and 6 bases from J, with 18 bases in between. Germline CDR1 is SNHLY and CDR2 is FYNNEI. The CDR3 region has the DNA TGTGCCAGCACCGAACAGGCAGGGCTCGATGAAAAACTGTTTTTT. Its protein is CASTEQAGLDEKLFF.

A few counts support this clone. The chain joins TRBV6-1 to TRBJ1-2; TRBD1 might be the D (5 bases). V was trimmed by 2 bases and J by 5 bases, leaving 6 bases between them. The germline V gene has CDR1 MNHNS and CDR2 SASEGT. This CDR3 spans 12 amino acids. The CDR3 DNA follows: TGTGCCAGCAGTGAACAGGGTTATGGCTACACCTTC. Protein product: CASSEQGYGYTF.

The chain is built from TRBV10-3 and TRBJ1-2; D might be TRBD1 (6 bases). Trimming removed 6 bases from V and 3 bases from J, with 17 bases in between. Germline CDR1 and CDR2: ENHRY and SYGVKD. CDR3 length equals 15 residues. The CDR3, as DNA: TGTGCCATCAGGAGGTGGGGGGGCGCTGACTATGGCTACACCTTC. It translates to CAIRRWGGADYGYTF.

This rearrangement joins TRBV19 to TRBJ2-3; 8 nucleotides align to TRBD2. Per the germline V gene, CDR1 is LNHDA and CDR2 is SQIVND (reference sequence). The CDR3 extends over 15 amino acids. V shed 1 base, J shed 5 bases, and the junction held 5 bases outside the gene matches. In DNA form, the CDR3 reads TGTGCCAGTAGTATAGCGGGGGGGCCTGGAGATACGCAGTATTTT. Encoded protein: CASSIAGGPGDTQYF. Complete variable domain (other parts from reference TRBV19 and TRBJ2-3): DGGITQSPKYLFRKEGQNVTLSCEQNLNHDAMYWYRQDPGQGLRLIYYSQIVNDFQKGDIAEGYSVSREKKESFPLTVTSAQKNPTAFYLCASSIAGGPGDTQYFGPGTRLTVL.

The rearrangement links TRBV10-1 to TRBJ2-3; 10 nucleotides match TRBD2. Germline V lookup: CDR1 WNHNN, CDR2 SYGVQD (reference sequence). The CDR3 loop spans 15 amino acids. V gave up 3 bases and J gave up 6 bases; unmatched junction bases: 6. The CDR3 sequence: CASSDLAGGRDTQYF. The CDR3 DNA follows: TGCGCCAGCAGTGATTTAGCGGGGGGCCGGGATACGCAGTATTTT.

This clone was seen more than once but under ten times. This chain's CDR3 is CASSYTGGQPQHF. CDR3 DNA: TGTGCCAGCAGTTACACCGGAGGACAGCCCCAGCATTTT. The rearrangement joins TRBV6-5 to TRBJ1-5; the D is unclear. Germline loops: CDR1 MNHEY, CDR2 SVGAGI. The V and J ends lost 2 bases and 7 bases respectively, with 9 bases between them. The CDR3 consists of 13 residues.

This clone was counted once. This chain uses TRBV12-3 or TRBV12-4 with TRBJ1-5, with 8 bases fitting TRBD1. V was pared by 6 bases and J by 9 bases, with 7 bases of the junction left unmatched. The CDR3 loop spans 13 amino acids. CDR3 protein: CASRVDRGWPQHF. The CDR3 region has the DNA TGTGCCAGCAGAGTAGACAGGGGATGGCCCCAGCATTTT.

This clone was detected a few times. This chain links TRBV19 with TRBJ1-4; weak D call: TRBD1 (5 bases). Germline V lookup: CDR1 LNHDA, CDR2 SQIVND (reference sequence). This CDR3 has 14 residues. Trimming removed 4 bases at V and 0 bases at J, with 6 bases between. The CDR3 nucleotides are TGTGCCAGTAGTAAGACAGCAACTAATGAAAAACTGTTTTTT. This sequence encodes CASSKTATNEKLFF.

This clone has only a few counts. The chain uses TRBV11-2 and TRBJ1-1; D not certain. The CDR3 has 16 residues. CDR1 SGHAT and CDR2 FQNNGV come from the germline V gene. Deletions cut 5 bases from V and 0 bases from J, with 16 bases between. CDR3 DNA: TGTGCCAGCAGCAGATCATTGGGTAGGGTGAACACTGAAGCTTTCTTT. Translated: CASSRSLGRVNTEAFF. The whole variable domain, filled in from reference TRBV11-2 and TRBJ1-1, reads EAGVAQSPRYKIIEKRQSVAFWCNPISGHATLYWYQQILGQGPKLLIQFQNNGVVDDSQLPKDRFSAERLKGVDSTLKIQPAKLEDSAVYLCASSRSLGRVNTEAFFGQGTRLTVV.

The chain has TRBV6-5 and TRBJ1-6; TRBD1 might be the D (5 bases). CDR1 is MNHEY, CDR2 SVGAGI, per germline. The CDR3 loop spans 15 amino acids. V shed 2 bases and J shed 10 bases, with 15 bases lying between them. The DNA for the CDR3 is TGTGCCAGCAGTTACGGACTGAGGGGATCGTCACCCCTCCACTTT. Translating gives CASSYGLRGSSPLHF.

The CDR3 DNA follows: TGTGCCAGCAGTGGGACTAACACAGATACGCAGTATTTT. Its protein is CASSGTNTDTQYF. The chain combines TRBV2 with TRBJ2-3; the D gene is possibly TRBD2 (6 bases). Looked up from germline, CDR1 is SNHLY and CDR2 is FYNNEI. Trimming removed 4 bases at V and 2 bases at J, with 7 bases between. The length of the CDR3 is 13 residues.

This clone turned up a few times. CDR3 DNA sequence: TGTGCCTGGGGACTTGGGTCCTACGAGCAGTACTTC. Protein product: CAWGLGSYEQYF. V is TRBV30 and J is TRBJ2-7; possible D gene TRBD2, 5 bases. The CDR3 contains 12 residues. Trimming shortened V by 5 bases and J by 1 base, and 9 bases separated the two germline ends. The germline gives CDR1 GTSNPN, CDR2 SVGIG (reference sequence).

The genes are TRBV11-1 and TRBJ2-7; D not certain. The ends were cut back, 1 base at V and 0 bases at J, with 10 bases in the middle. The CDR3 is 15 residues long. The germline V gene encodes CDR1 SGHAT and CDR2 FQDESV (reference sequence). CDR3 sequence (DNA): TGTGCCAGCAGCTTAGAACAGATAAGCTCCTACGAGCAGTACTTC. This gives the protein CASSLEQISSYEQYF.

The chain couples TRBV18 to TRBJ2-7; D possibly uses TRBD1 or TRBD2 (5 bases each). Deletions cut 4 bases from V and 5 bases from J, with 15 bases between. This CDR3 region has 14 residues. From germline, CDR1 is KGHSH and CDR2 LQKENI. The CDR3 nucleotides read TGTGCCAGCTCACGAGGGGACGGATCTAACGAGCAGTACTTC. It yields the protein CASSRGDGSNEQYF.

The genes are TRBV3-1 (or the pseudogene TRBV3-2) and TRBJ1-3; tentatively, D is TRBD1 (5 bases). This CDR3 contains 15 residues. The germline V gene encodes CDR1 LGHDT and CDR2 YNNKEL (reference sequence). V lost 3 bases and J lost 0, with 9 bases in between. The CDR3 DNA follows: TGTGCCAGCAGCCATCCGACAGTCTCTGGAAACACCATATATTTT. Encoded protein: CASSHPTVSGNTIYF.

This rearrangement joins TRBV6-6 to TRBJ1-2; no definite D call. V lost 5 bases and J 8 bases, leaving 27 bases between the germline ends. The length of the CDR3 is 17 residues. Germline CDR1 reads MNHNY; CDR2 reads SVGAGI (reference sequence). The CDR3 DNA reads TGTGCCAGCAGTCCCGATGTTATGACCTTGGCCTTAGCCGGCTACACCTTC. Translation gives CASSPDVMTLALAGYTF.

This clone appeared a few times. The CDR3 spells CASSPSQGEEKLFF. The CDR3 bases are TGTGCCAGCTCACCCAGCCAGGGAGAGGAAAAACTGTTTTTT. The rearrangement joins TRBV18 to TRBJ1-4; possible D gene TRBD1, 5 bases. Trimming took 3 bases from V and 8 from J, leaving 13 bases between them. The CDR3 sequence is 14 residues long. Germline CDR1 reads KGHSH; CDR2 reads LQKENI.